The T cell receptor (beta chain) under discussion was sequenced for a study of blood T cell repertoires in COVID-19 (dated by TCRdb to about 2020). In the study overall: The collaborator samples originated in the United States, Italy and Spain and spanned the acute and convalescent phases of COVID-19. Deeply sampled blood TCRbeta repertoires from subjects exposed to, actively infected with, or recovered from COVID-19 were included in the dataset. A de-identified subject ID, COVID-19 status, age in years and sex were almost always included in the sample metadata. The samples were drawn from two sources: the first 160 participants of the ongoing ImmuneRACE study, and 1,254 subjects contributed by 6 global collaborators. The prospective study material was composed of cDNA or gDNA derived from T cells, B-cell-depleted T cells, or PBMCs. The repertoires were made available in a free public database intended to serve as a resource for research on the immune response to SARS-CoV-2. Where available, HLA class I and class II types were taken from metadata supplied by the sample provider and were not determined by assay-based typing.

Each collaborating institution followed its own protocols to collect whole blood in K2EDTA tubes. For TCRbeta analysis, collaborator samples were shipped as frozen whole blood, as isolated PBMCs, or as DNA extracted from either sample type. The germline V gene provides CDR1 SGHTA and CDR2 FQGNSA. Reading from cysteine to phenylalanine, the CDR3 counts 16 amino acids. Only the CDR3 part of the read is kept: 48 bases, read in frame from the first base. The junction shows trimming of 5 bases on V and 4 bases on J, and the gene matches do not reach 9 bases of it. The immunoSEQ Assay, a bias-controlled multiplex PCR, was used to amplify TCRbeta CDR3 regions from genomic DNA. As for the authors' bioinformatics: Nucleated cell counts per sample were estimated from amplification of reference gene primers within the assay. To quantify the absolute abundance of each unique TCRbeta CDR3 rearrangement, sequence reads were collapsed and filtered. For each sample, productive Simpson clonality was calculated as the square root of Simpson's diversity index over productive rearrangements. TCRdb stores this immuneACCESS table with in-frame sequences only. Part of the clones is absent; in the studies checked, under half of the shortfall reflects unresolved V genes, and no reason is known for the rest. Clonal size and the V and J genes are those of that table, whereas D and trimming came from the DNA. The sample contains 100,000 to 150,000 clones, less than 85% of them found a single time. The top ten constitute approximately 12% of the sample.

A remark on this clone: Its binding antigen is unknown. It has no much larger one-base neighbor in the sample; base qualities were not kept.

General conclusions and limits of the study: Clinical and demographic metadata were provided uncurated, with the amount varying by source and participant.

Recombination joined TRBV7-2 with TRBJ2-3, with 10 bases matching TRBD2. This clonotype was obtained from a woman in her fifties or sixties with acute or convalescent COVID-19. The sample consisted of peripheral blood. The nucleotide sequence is TGTGCCAGCAGCCCACGGACTAGCGGCCCCGCAGATACGCAGTATTTT. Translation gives CASSPRTSGPADTQYF.